The rows below give T cell receptor beta chains drawn from one sample of a study of blood T cell repertoires in COVID-19. The protocol was immunoSEQ multiplex PCR, while the TCRdb copy is restricted to in-frame clones and leaves out a portion. Of under 150,000 clones listed, around three quarters were seen once; the top ten hold about a tenth. Specimen: peripheral blood. These receptors all come from a human donor in a cohort sampled during active COVID-19. Both conserved end residues are part of each CDR3. The D gene is left open where the match is weak. Clone size is not always given. Where it is, it says once, few, many or a class for expanded clones.

V: TRBV11-2; J: TRBJ2-5; size: NA; D: TRBD2; CDR3: CASSHRLAGGQETQYF; DNA: TGTGCCAGCAGCCACAGACTAGCGGGGGGGCAAGAGACCCAGTACTTC
V: TRBV15; J: TRBJ2-3; size: NA; D: TRBD1; CDR3: CATSGGQQSSTDTQYF; DNA: TGTGCCACCAGCGGGGGACAGCAGTCTAGCACAGATACGCAGTATTTT
V: TRBV4-1; J: TRBJ1-6; size: NA; D: NA; CDR3: CASSQGAYNSPLHF; DNA: TGCGCCAGCAGCCAAGGAGCTTATAATTCACCCCTCCACTTT
V: TRBV11-1; J: TRBJ2-7; size: NA; D: NA; CDR3: CASSPRGNYYEQYF; DNA: TGTGCCAGCAGCCCCAGGGGAAACTACTACGAGCAGTACTTC
V: TRBV9; J: TRBJ2-7; size: NA; D: TRBD2; CDR3: CASSEGLAAYEQYF; DNA: TGTGCCAGCAGCGAGGGACTAGCGGCTTACGAGCAGTACTTC
V: TRBV19; J: TRBJ1-4; size: NA; D: TRBD1; CDR3: CASRDRGRGSEKLFF; DNA: TGTGCCAGCCGGGACAGGGGGCGAGGTAGTGAAAAACTGTTTTTT
V: TRBV28; J: TRBJ2-3; size: NA; D: NA; CDR3: CASSPSRGTDTQYF; DNA: TGTGCCAGCAGCCCTTCCCGGGGCACAGATACGCAGTATTTT
V: TRBV5-5; J: TRBJ2-3; size: NA; D: NA; CDR3: CASSSADFTSADTQYF; DNA: TGTGCCAGCAGCTCCGCTGACTTCACTTCGGCAGATACGCAGTATTTT
V: TRBV5-6; J: TRBJ2-3; size: once; D: NA; CDR3: CASSWGGASTDTQYF; DNA: TGTGCCAGCAGCTGGGGCGGGGCTAGCACAGATACGCAGTATTTT
V: TRBV5-5; J: TRBJ2-2; size: NA; D: NA; CDR3: CASSTNGQSLQITGELFF; DNA: TGTGCCAGCAGCACAAACGGACAGTCTCTCCAAATCACCGGGGAGCTGTTTTTT
V: TRBV24-1; J: TRBJ1-2; size: NA; D: NA; CDR3: CATSEFTGSGYTF; DNA: TGTGCCACCAGTGAGTTCACGGGGAGTGGCTACACCTTC
V: TRBV5-1; J: TRBJ2-7; size: NA; D: NA; CDR3: CASSLVGTRTKGSYEQYF; DNA: TGCGCCAGCAGCTTGGTAGGGACAAGGACCAAGGGCTCCTACGAGCAGTACTTC
V: TRBV11-2; J: TRBJ2-7; size: NA; D: NA; CDR3: CASSSLPQKMSYEQYF; DNA: TGTGCCAGCAGCTCCCTTCCGCAGAAGATGTCCTACGAGCAGTACTTC
V: TRBV11-2; J: TRBJ1-6; size: NA; D: NA; CDR3: CASSSRPGQIYNSPLHF; DNA: TGTGCCAGCAGCTCCAGGCCCGGACAGATCTATAATTCACCCCTCCACTTT
V: TRBV6-2/TRBV6-3; J: TRBJ1-5; size: NA; D: NA; CDR3: CASSYGGGGRPQHF; DNA: TGTGCCAGCAGTTACGGGGGGGGCGGGAGGCCCCAGCATTTT
V: TRBV18; J: TRBJ2-7; size: NA; D: TRBD1; CDR3: CASSPNRGASYEQHF; DNA: TGTGCCAGCTCCCCCAACAGGGGGGCCTCCTACGAGCAGCACTTC
V: TRBV5-1; J: TRBJ2-1; size: NA; D: TRBD1; CDR3: CASSLVAGGVDNEQFF; DNA: TGCGCCAGCAGCTTGGTGGCAGGGGGCGTCGACAATGAGCAGTTCTTC
V: TRBV27; J: TRBJ2-3; size: NA; D: NA; CDR3: CASSLRNSRTDTQYF; DNA: TGTGCCAGCAGTTTACGGAACAGTCGAACAGATACGCAGTATTTT
V: TRBV4-2; J: TRBJ2-7; size: NA; D: NA; CDR3: CASSQDLQGPYEQYF; DNA: TGTGCCAGCAGCCAAGATCTGCAGGGCCCCTACGAGCAGTACTTC
V: TRBV5-4; J: TRBJ2-1; size: NA; D: NA; CDR3: CASSQYGEQFF; DNA: TGTGCCAGCAGCCAATACGGTGAGCAGTTCTTC
V: TRBV7-8; J: TRBJ1-4; size: NA; D: NA; CDR3: CASSLVTGVEKLFF; DNA: TGTGCCAGCAGCTTAGTTACCGGAGTCGAAAAACTGTTTTTT
V: TRBV29-1; J: TRBJ1-1; size: few; D: NA; CDR3: CSARTAGDTEAFF; DNA: TGCAGCGCCAGGACAGCGGGAGACACTGAAGCTTTCTTT
V: TRBV30; J: TRBJ1-1; size: NA; D: NA; CDR3: CAWSTLGTMLNTEAFF; DNA: TGTGCCTGGAGTACCCTAGGGACAATGTTAAACACTGAAGCTTTCTTT
V: TRBV6-6; J: TRBJ1-1; size: NA; D: NA; CDR3: CASSPWTGGDTEAFF; DNA: TGTGCCAGCAGTCCATGGACTGGCGGTGACACTGAAGCTTTCTTT
V: TRBV6-6; J: TRBJ1-3; size: NA; D: NA; CDR3: CAITGYGNTIYF; DNA: TGTGCCATCACAGGGTATGGAAACACCATATATTTT
V: TRBV2; J: TRBJ2-2; size: NA; D: TRBD1; CDR3: CASSWTGDAGELFF; DNA: TGTGCCAGCAGCTGGACAGGGGATGCCGGGGAGCTGTTTTTT
V: TRBV27; J: TRBJ2-2; size: NA; D: TRBD1; CDR3: CASSTQGANTGELFF; DNA: TGTGCCAGCAGTACCCAGGGGGCTAACACCGGGGAGCTGTTTTTT
V: TRBV19; J: TRBJ1-3; size: once; D: NA; CDR3: CASTTGNSGNTIYF; DNA: TGTGCCAGTACTACGGGGAACTCTGGAAACACCATATATTTT
V: TRBV2; J: TRBJ1-2; size: NA; D: TRBD1; CDR3: CASSVEGAVYGYTF; DNA: TGTGCCAGCAGTGTCGAGGGGGCCGTCTATGGCTACACCTTC
V: TRBV23-1; J: TRBJ2-2; size: NA; D: NA; CDR3: CASGGGQGYTGELFF; DNA: TGCGCCAGCGGGGGGGGGCAGGGATACACCGGGGAGCTGTTTTTT
V: TRBV3-1/TRBV3-2; J: TRBJ1-6; size: NA; D: TRBD1; CDR3: CASSRDRRSLHF; DNA: TGTGCCAGCAGCCGGGACAGGAGATCCCTCCACTTT